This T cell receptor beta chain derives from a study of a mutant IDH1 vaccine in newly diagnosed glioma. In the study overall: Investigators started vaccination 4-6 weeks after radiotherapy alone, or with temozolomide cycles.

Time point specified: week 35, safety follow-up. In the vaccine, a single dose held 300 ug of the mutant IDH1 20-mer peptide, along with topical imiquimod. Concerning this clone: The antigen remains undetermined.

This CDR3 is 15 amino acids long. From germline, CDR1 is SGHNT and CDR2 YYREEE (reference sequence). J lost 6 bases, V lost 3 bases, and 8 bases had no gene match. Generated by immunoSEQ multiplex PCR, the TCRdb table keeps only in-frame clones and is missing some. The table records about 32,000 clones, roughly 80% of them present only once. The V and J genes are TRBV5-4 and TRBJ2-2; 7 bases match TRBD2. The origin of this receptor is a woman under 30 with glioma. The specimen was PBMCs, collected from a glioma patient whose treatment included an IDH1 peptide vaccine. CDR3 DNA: TGTGCCAGCAGCTCCCCAGTGACTAGCCCCGGGGAGCTGTTTTTT. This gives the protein CASSSPVTSPGELFF.